The 30 T cell receptor beta chains reported below all come from one sample, sequenced in a study of early T cells in non-severe SARS-CoV-2 infection (dated by TCRdb to about 2021). Receptors were amplified or captured by 5' RACE. Reads for this sample came from a NextSeq 500. TCRdb passed the public sequencing reads through fastp at Q25 and MiXCR, retaining productive beta sequences. All rows with the same CDR3 protein become a single entry with the most common DNA and genes. Across this sample there are roughly 93,000 distinct CDR3 sequences, with approximately 9.9% seen only once. The top ten clones comprise 5.1% of the sample. Sequences were obtained from whole blood. Receptor source: an adult who was a healthcare worker with PCR-confirmed SARS-CoV-2 infection or an uninfected control (not recorded which).

This clonotype was seen more than once but under ten times. The chain is built from TRBV7-9 and TRBJ1-1, with 7 nucleotides matching TRBD1. V lost 0 bases to trimming and J lost 11 bases; unmatched junction nucleotides: 12. Germline CDR1 is SEHNR and CDR2 is FQNEAQ (reference sequence). The CDR3 has 15 amino acids. The chain's CDR3 is CASSLAEGAKEVAFF. The CDR3, as DNA: TGTGCCAGCAGCTTAGCGGAGGGGGCCAAAGAGGTCGCTTTCTTT.

The rearrangement uses TRBV5-1 and TRBJ1-1, with TRBD1 identical over 7 bases. The CDR3 spans 16 residues. Per the germline V gene, CDR1 is SGHRS and CDR2 is YFSETQ. Trimming cost V 3 bases and J 5 bases; bases outside gene matches: 13. The CDR3 sequence is CASSSGGTVSRTEAFF. The CDR3 DNA reads TGCGCCAGCAGCTCCGGGGGGACAGTATCGAGGACTGAAGCTTTCTTT.

The CDR3 loop reads CSVESGANVLTF. DNA of the CDR3: TGCAGCGTGGAATCTGGGGCCAACGTCCTGACTTTC. The chain links TRBV29-1 to TRBJ2-6; no reliable D call. Trimming shortened V by 6 bases and J by 1 base, and 4 bases separated the two germline ends. Germline CDR1 and CDR2: SQVTM and ANQGSEA. This CDR3 has 12 amino acids. Together with reference TRBV29-1 and TRBJ2-6, the CDR3 gives the full variable domain: SAVISQKPSRDICQRGTSLTIQCQVDSQVTMMFWYRQQPGQSLTLIATANQGSEATYESGFVIDKFPISRPNLTFSTLTVSNMSPEDSSIYLCSVESGANVLTFGAGSRLTVL.

The chain uses TRBV15 and TRBJ2-7, with D perhaps matching TRBD1 (6 bases). V lost 4 bases to trimming and J lost 3 bases, with 16 bases between them. CDR1 is LNHNV and CDR2 is YYDKDF in the germline V gene (reference sequence). The CDR3 loop spans 15 amino acids. This CDR3 reads CATSTGDEKGYEQYF. The CDR3 DNA reads TGTGCCACCAGCACAGGGGATGAAAAGGGCTACGAGCAGTACTTC.

This clonotype turned up a few times. The chain couples TRBV6-2 or TRBV6-3 to TRBJ2-7; the D is unclear. Trimming removed 2 bases at V and 4 bases at J, with 9 bases between. From germline, CDR1 is MNHEY and CDR2 SVGEGT. This CDR3 region has 13 residues. CDR3 sequence (DNA): TGTGCCAGCAGTTACGAAATCGGGTACGAGCAGTACTTC. Amino acids: CASSYEIGYEQYF.

This clonotype was detected many times. In this CDR3 the conserved last residue, phenylalanine or tryptophan, is missing, so a read error is likely. V usage is TRBV29-1 and J usage is TRBJ2-1, with TRBD2 matching over 8 bases. Germline V gene data show CDR1 as SQVTM and CDR2 as ANQGSEA. The CDR3 covers 14 residues. The J segment lost 1 base and the V segment lost 6 bases, leaving 5 bases of the junction unmatched. DNA for the CDR3: TGCAGCGTGGTAGCGGGACCGTCCTACAATGAGCAGTTCTAC. Protein: CSVVAGPSYNEQFY.

The CDR3 protein is CASSLILTSGGTDTQYF. CDR3 bases: TGTGCCAGCAGCTTAATTCTGACTAGCGGGGGAACAGATACGCAGTATTTT. The V and J genes are TRBV11-1 and TRBJ2-3; 12 bases map to TRBD2. CDR1 and CDR2 from the germline V gene are SGHAT and FQDESV (reference sequence). V shed 2 bases, J shed 3 bases, and the junction held 6 bases outside the gene matches. The CDR3 spans 17 residues.

This clonotype was picked up a small number of times. The chain joins TRBV11-2 to TRBJ2-1; D is uncertain. From germline, CDR1 is SGHAT and CDR2 FQNNGV. V lost 1 base to trimming and J lost 5 bases, with 9 bases between them. The CDR3 totals 14 residues. The CDR3 nucleotides read TGTGCCAGCAGCTTAGTCGCCCGGCACAATGAGCAGTTCTTC. Protein: CASSLVARHNEQFF.

There are many counts of this clonotype. The V call is TRBV5-1, the J call TRBJ1-6; the D is unclear. V lost 4 bases and J lost 7, with 15 bases in between. The CDR3 spans 15 residues. Germline V lookup: CDR1 SGHRS, CDR2 YFSETQ. In DNA, the CDR3 is TGCGCCAGCAGCGCGATTACCGGGCAAAATTCACCCCTCCACTTT. As protein: CASSAITGQNSPLHF.

The chain has TRBV11-2 and TRBJ2-3, with 16 nucleotides matching TRBD2. V was clipped by 2 bases and J by 2 bases; unmatched bases: 7. The CDR3 consists of 19 residues. The germline CDR1 and CDR2 sequences are SGHAT and FQNNGV. The CDR3 DNA follows: TGTGCCAGCAGCTTAAAAATGGGACTAGCGGGAGGGAACACAGATACGCAGTATTTT. This gives the protein CASSLKMGLAGGNTDTQYF.

This clonotype has a count of ten or more. V usage is TRBV20-1 and J usage is TRBJ2-7; 12 nucleotides line up with TRBD1. The CDR3 is made up of 17 amino acids. CDR1 is DFQATT and CDR2 is SNEGSKA in the germline V gene (reference sequence). V trimming: 1 base; J trimming: 3 bases; junction bases outside the gene matches: 10. The CDR3: CSARGGQGAIPRYEQYF. CDR3 bases: TGCAGTGCTAGAGGGGGACAGGGGGCAATACCCCGCTACGAGCAGTACTTC.

The V call is TRBV5-5, the J call TRBJ1-2; D unclear. The CDR3 is 13 amino acids. Trimming shortened V by 2 bases and J by 5 bases, and 10 bases separated the two germline ends. Germline CDR1 is SGHKS and CDR2 is YYEKEE (reference sequence). The CDR3 DNA follows: TGTGCCAGCAGCTTCTCACAGCAGTATGGCTACACCTTC. Translated, it gives CASSFSQQYGYTF.

This chain connects TRBV7-9 to TRBJ1-3; maybe TRBD1 (6 bases). The germline CDR1 and CDR2 sequences are SEHNR and FQNEAQ (reference sequence). V was pared by 3 bases and J by 1 base, with 13 bases between. The CDR3 is made up of 16 amino acids. Here the CDR3 reads CASSFAKQGSGNTIYF. DNA of the CDR3: TGTGCCAGCAGCTTCGCTAAACAGGGTTCTGGAAACACCATATATTTT. Supplemented by reference TRBV7-9 and TRBJ1-3, the full variable domain reads DTGVSQNPRHKITKRGQNVTFRCDPISEHNRLYWYRQTLGQGPEFLTYFQNEAQLEKSRLLSDRFSAERPKGSFSTLEIQRTEQGDSAMYLCASSFAKQGSGNTIYFGEGSWLTVV.

This clonotype was seen at least ten times. The chain carries TRBV4-1 and TRBJ1-2; no reliable D call. V was pared by 1 base and J by 3 bases, with 18 bases between. Germline V gives CDR1 MGHRA, CDR2 YSYEKL. The CDR3 sequence is 17 residues long. CDR3 amino acids: CASSQVDMGFRDYGYTF. The CDR3 DNA reads TGCGCCAGCAGCCAAGTAGATATGGGGTTTCGGGACTATGGCTACACCTTC.

This sequence joins TRBV9 and TRBJ1-1; D uncertain. Germline CDR1 reads SGDLS; CDR2 reads YYNGEE. This CDR3 spans 14 amino acids. Trimming took off 4 bases at V and 1 base at J, with 11 bases between the two ends. CDR3 sequence (DNA): TGTGCCAGCAGCTCCGGCGCCAGGAACACTGAAGCTTTCTTT. The encoded protein is CASSSGARNTEAFF.

This clonotype was observed many times. The DNA of the CDR3 is TGTGCCAGTAGACGAGCAACATCTCGGGAGGGCTACACCTTC. It translates to CASRRATSREGYTF. This chain uses TRBV2 with TRBJ1-2; D is undetermined. V was pared by 9 bases and J by 8 bases, with 22 bases between. CDR1 is SNHLY and CDR2 is FYNNEI in the germline V gene. There are 14 residues in the CDR3. The full variable domain, its missing parts supplied by reference TRBV2 and TRBJ1-2, is EPEVTQTPSHQVTQMGQEVILRCVPISNHLYFYWYRQILGQKVEFLVSFYNNEISEKSEIFDDQFSVERPDGSNFTLKIRSTKLEDSAMYFCASRRATSREGYTFGSGTRLTVV.

At least ten counts were recorded for this clonotype. CDR3 region: CASSLTAGVAYNEQFF. CDR3 bases: TGTGCCAGCAGCTTAACGGCGGGAGTGGCCTACAATGAGCAGTTCTTC. The chain is built from TRBV7-3 and TRBJ2-1, with 7 positions matching TRBD2. Germline CDR1 SGHTA, CDR2 FQGTGA. J gave up 2 bases and V 0 bases, and 4 bases lay outside the gene matches. This CDR3 has 16 amino acids. Looking up the rest from reference TRBV7-3 and TRBJ2-1 gives the full variable domain: GAGVSQTPSNKVTEKGKYVELRCDPISGHTALYWYRQSLGQGPEFLIYFQGTGAADDSGLPNDRFFAVRPEGSVSTLKIQRTERGDSAVYLCASSLTAGVAYNEQFFGPGTRLTVL.

This clonotype was seen a few times. The CDR3, as DNA: TGTGCCAGCATGGAGGAGAACACTGAAGCTTTCTTT. Its protein product is CASMEENTEAFF. The chain carries TRBV28 and TRBJ1-1, with D unresolved. This CDR3 has 12 residues. The V and J ends lost 7 bases and 1 base respectively, with 7 bases between them. CDR1 and CDR2 from the germline V gene are MDHEN and SYDVKM.

Only a few counts were recorded for this clonotype. The chain links TRBV7-9 to TRBJ2-3; 8 bases agree with TRBD2. Germline loops: CDR1 SEHNR, CDR2 FQNEAQ (reference sequence). This CDR3 contains 16 residues. The trim removed 5 bases at V and 2 bases at J, leaving 9 bases unmatched. The DNA of the CDR3 is TGTGCCAGCAGCAATTCGCTAGCGGGCCTCACAGATACGCAGTATTTT. Translation: CASSNSLAGLTDTQYF.

The chain couples TRBV7-2 to TRBJ1-2; a possible D gene is TRBD1 (6 bases). The V end lost 3 bases, the J end lost 4 bases, and 12 bases lay between the germline ends. The CDR3 runs 14 residues. Germline CDR1 and CDR2: SGHTA and FQGNSA. The CDR3 DNA is TGTGCCAGCAGCTTTATACAGGGTGGCTATGGCTACACCTTC. It specifies CASSFIQGGYGYTF.

This clonotype occurred a few times. CDR3 sequence: CASSLEGGDRVRELFF. For the CDR3, the DNA is TGTGCCAGCAGTTTAGAGGGTGGGGACAGGGTGAGGGAGCTGTTTTTT. The J gene is TRBJ2-2, the V gene TRBV12-3 or TRBV12-4, with 9 nucleotides matching TRBD1. This CDR3 has 16 residues. Trimming at V came to 1 base and at J to 9 bases, leaving 9 bases not matched to a gene.

V gene TRBV7-2 combines with J gene TRBJ2-7, with D possibly TRBD2 on 5 matching bases. V was cut by 5 bases and J by 1 base, with 15 bases left in between. Germline CDR1 reads SGHTA; CDR2 reads FQGNSA. The CDR3 is made up of 15 amino acids. This CDR3 is CASSRQDFPSYEQYF. In nucleotides, the CDR3 is TGTGCCAGCAGCCGGCAGGACTTTCCTTCCTACGAGCAGTACTTC.

The genes are TRBV7-6 and TRBJ1-2; possibly TRBD1 for D (5 bases). Germline loops: CDR1 SGHVS, CDR2 FNYEAQ. CDR3 size: 13 residues. Trimming pared 1 base from V and 6 bases from J, leaving 9 bases between. CDR3 bases: TGTGCCAGCAGCTTAGGACAGTTTGATGGCTACACCTTC. Its translation: CASSLGQFDGYTF.

This clonotype was counted a few times. V and J are TRBV20-1 and TRBJ2-3; 8 bases align to TRBD2. Germline V gene lookup returns CDR1 DFQATT and CDR2 SNEGSKA (reference sequence). The CDR3 is 15 amino acids. The junction had 11 bases not matched to a gene; V was cut back by 2 bases and J by 7 bases. CDR3: CSARRTSGSSHTQYF. The DNA of the CDR3 is TGCAGTGCTAGACGTACGAGCGGGAGCTCTCATACGCAGTATTTT.

The chain joins TRBV20-1 to TRBJ1-5; D remains ambiguous. The length of the CDR3 is 12 residues. The germline V gene encodes CDR1 DFQATT and CDR2 SNEGSKA (reference sequence). V was pared by 6 bases and J by 0 bases, with 6 bases between. The CDR3 here is CSAGYSNQPQHF. In DNA form, the CDR3 reads TGCAGTGCAGGGTATAGCAATCAGCCCCAGCATTTT.

The V call is TRBV28, the J call TRBJ1-2, with D tentatively TRBD1 (5 bases). Trimming stripped 5 bases from V and 4 bases from J, with 11 bases between. The germline gives CDR1 MDHEN, CDR2 SYDVKM. The CDR3 contains 13 residues. This chain's CDR3 is CASSPPGGYGYTF. In DNA form, the CDR3 reads TGTGCCAGCAGTCCGCCGGGGGGCTATGGCTACACCTTC.

This clonotype was recorded at least ten times. The chain joins TRBV20-1 to TRBJ2-3, with 7 bases that match TRBD1. After removal of 1 base from V and 3 bases from J, the junction contained 16 bases not matched to a gene. Per the germline V gene, CDR1 is DFQATT and CDR2 is SNEGSKA (reference sequence). The CDR3 has 18 residues. As DNA, the CDR3 is TGCAGTGCTAGAGGATGGCCCACCAGACAGGGAGATACAGATACGCAGTATTTT. It codes for CSARGWPTRQGDTDTQYF.

J is TRBJ1-2 and V is TRBV11-2; D uncertain. The germline V and J ends were trimmed by 1 base and 2 bases, with 8 bases remaining between them. This CDR3 has 14 residues. Per germline, CDR1 SGHAT and CDR2 FQNNGV. In DNA form, the CDR3 reads TGTGCCAGCAGCTTAGCCGACGGAAACTATGGCTACACCTTC. Translation: CASSLADGNYGYTF.

This clonotype was detected only a few times. V and J are TRBV29-1 and TRBJ2-1; D remains ambiguous. CDR1 and CDR2 (germline): SQVTM, ANQGSEA. The CDR3 consists of 13 residues. Trimming left V 7 bases short and J 4 bases short, with 14 bases between. The DNA for the CDR3 is TGCAGCGCAGCAGGTTTCTTGTACAATGAGCAGTTCTTC. Translating gives CSAAGFLYNEQFF.

This clonotype showed up just a few times. The chain employs TRBV2 and TRBJ2-7; no reliable D call. CDR3 length: 13 residues. From germline, CDR1 is SNHLY and CDR2 FYNNEI. Between the trimmed V and J ends, which lost 10 bases and 3 bases, there was a span of 16 bases. This chain's CDR3 is CATKISGDYEQYF. CDR3 DNA: TGTGCCACCAAGATATCAGGAGACTACGAGCAGTACTTC. Complete variable domain (other parts from reference TRBV2 and TRBJ2-7): EPEVTQTPSHQVTQMGQEVILRCVPISNHLYFYWYRQILGQKVEFLVSFYNNEISEKSEIFDDQFSVERPDGSNFTLKIRSTKLEDSAMYFCATKISGDYEQYFGPGTRLTVT.